The clone carrying this T cell receptor (beta chain) has just one count. Antigen: not known. This sample was taken from a study of T cell responses to AZD1222 COVID-19 vaccine. Study observations and caveats: Most donors were white British and more were female, and clonal diversity was possibly underestimated.

The method was immunoSEQ multiplex PCR; TCRdb's version includes in-frame clones alone and lacks a portion of them. This table holds approximately 69,000 clones, approximately 82% found once. The length of the CDR3 is 13 residues. Trimming cost V 1 base and J 8 bases, with 11 bases left between them. Germline CDR1 is MNHEY and CDR2 is SMNVEV (reference sequence). Pooled samples include second doses given at about 4 or 12 weeks. The source is an adult who received the AZD1222 COVID-19 vaccine. The rearrangement uses TRBV27 and TRBJ1-1; D may be TRBD1 (6 bases). The starting material was peripheral blood, obtained 28 days after the second AZD1222 dose. The chain's CDR3 is CASSLFLDSEAFF. Written as DNA, the CDR3 is TGTGCCAGCAGTTTATTTTTGGACAGCGAAGCTTTCTTT.